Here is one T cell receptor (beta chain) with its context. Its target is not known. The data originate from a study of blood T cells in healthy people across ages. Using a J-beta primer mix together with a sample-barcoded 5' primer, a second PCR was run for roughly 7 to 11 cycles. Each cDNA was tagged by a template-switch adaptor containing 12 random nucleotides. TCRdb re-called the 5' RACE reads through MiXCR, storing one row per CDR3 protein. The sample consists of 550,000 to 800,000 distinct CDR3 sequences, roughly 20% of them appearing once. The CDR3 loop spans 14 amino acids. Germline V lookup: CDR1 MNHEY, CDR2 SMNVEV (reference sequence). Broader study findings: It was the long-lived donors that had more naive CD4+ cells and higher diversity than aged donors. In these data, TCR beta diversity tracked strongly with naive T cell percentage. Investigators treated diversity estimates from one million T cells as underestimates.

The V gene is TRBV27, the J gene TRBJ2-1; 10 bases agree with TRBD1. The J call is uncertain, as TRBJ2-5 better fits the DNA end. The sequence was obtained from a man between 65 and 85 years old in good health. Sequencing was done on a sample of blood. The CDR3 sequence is CASKAGTGEETQYF. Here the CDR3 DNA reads TGTGCCAGCAAGGCCGGGACAGGGGAAGAGACCCAGTACTTC.